This entry lists 14 T cell receptor beta chains sequenced from one sample in a study of CD8+ T cells in alopecia areata. In each case, RNA was isolated and then reverse transcribed into cDNA as the sequencing template. Only in-frame clones appear in the TCRdb table, and some are missing; sequencing was by immunoSEQ multiplex PCR. The data show about 270,000 clones, none appearing only once, with more than 0.95% held by the ten largest. Combined cutaneous lymph node cells underwent sorting by CD4, CD8alpha, NKG2D, NKG2ACE and additional markers. Sample: CD4+ T cells sorted from a lymph node. These receptors were collected from a C3H/HeJ mouse with alopecia areata. MHC haplotype of the strain: H2-k.

This clone was seen a handful of times. Gene and germline names: mouse. The read halts 4 residues ahead of the CDR3 end, with the missing end drawn from the germline J gene. This sample includes further DNA sequences coding for the same CDR3. The chain uses TRBV19 and TRBJ2-7; TRBD1 matches at 7 bases. Germline-derived CDR1 and CDR2 are FNHDT and SITEND (reference sequence). The length of the CDR3 is 12 residues. The sequenced part of the CDR3 DNA is TGTGCCAGCAGTATCGACAGGGAT. It is translated as CASSIDRD. The whole CDR3 region reads CASSIDRDEQYF.

In its sample, this clone was seen a few times. The germline and genes are mouse ones. The observed sequence ends 4 residues before the CDR3 terminus, with the missing tail filled in from the germline J gene. Other nucleotide sequences from this sample produce the same CDR3. The chain links TRBV13-2 to TRBJ2-5; 7 positions agree with TRBD1. CDR1 is NNHNN, CDR2 SYGAGS, per germline (reference sequence). CDR3 length: 14 residues. The V gene end was trimmed by 2 bases and the J gene end by 3 bases; junction bases not matched to a gene: 3. The sequenced CDR3 bases are TGTGCCAGCGGTGAGCCGGGACAGCAAGAC. Its protein product is CASGEPGQQD. The CDR3 in its entirety is CASGEPGQQDTQYF.

This clone has more than one count but fewer than ten. Mouse gene names and germline throughout. The CDR3 end falls 4 residues outside the read, so it is completed with the germline J gene. The chain combines TRBV13-1 with TRBJ2-2, with D perhaps TRBD2 (5 bases). Between the trimmed V and J ends, which lost 2 bases and 0 bases, there was a span of 8 bases. This CDR3 is 15 amino acids long. CDR1 and CDR2 (germline): NSHNY, SYGAGN. This CDR3 is CASSDPGTNTGQLYF. CDR3 bases read: TGTGCCAGCAGTGACCCTGGGACAAACACCGGG.

Notes on this clone: Mouse gene names apply. The read ends 4 residues before the CDR3 terminus; that terminus is restored from the germline J gene. The rearrangement links TRBV5 to TRBJ1-1, with 11 bases fitting TRBD1. The CDR3 consists of 15 residues. Unmatched junction bases numbered 2, after V lost 2 bases and J lost 3 bases. Germline-derived CDR1 and CDR2 are LGHNA and YNLKQL (reference sequence). CDR3 DNA, as far as it was read: TGTGCCAGCAGCCAACCGGGACAGGGGGACACA. This codes for CASSQPGQGDT. In full, the CDR3 reads CASSQPGQGDTEVFF.

The sample holds a few counts of this clone. Gene labels here are mouse ones. The read falls 4 residues short of the CDR3 end, and the missing part is taken from the germline J gene. J is TRBJ2-7 and V is TRBV13-1, with 8 bases matching TRBD2. The CDR3 spans 13 residues. Germline assignment: CDR1 NSHNY and CDR2 SYGAGN. This CDR3 is CASREGGAHEQYF. The sequenced CDR3 bases are TGTGCCAGCAGGGAGGGGGGGGCCCAT.

Note on this clone: Mouse names are used for the genes. CDR3 sequence: CASSIGGWNTEVFF. CDR3 DNA, as far as it was read: TGTGCCAGCAGTATTGGGGGGTGGAACACA. The chain carries TRBV19 and TRBJ1-1; D perhaps matches TRBD1 (5 bases). The read is 4 residues too short to cover the CDR3 end, so that end is filled in from the germline J gene. Germline V CDR1 and CDR2: FNHDT, SITEND (reference sequence). Trimming removed 2 bases from V and 1 base from J, with 9 bases in between. The CDR3 is made up of 14 amino acids.

With respect to this clone: The genes and germline here are from mouse. The read finishes 4 residues shy of the CDR3 end, and the germline J gene is used to complete it. V is TRBV5 and J is TRBJ2-2, with D unresolved. The CDR3 covers 13 residues. Trimming cost V 0 bases and J 5 bases, with 4 bases left between them. Germline V gene data show CDR1 as LGHNA and CDR2 as YNLKQL (reference sequence). CDR3 loop: CASSQDWTGQLYF. The covered CDR3 bases are TGTGCCAGCAGCCAAGATTGGACCGGG.

This clone came up a few times. These gene names are mouse names. The read ends 4 residues early relative to the CDR3; the germline J gene fills the gap. The same CDR3 can be traced to other DNA sequences in this sample. V gene TRBV13-2 combines with J gene TRBJ2-5; 8 positions agree with TRBD2. The CDR3 has 14 residues. The junction had 3 bases not matched to a gene; V was cut back by 3 bases and J by 3 bases. Looked up from germline, CDR1 is NNHNN and CDR2 is SYGAGS (reference sequence). This CDR3 reads CASGVDWGQDTQYF. CDR3 DNA (partial): TGTGCCAGCGGTGTCGACTGGGGTCAAGAC.

To note about this clone: Genes and germline come from the mouse. The DNA ends 4 residues before the CDR3 does, and the rest of the CDR3 is filled in from the germline J gene. This same CDR3 is encoded by further DNA sequences in the sample. J is TRBJ2-2 and V is TRBV4; D call uncertain. CDR1 and CDR2 (germline): LGHDT, YNNKQL (reference sequence). This CDR3 spans 12 amino acids. V was cut by 7 bases and J by 1 base, with 4 bases left in between. The CDR3 region is CASTKNTGQLYF. Incomplete CDR3 DNA: TGTGCCAGCACAAAAAACACCGGG.

In regard to this clone: Each gene name is a mouse one. The sequenced fragment ends 4 residues before the CDR3 boundary, so the rest is inferred from the germline J gene. The chain uses TRBV19 and TRBJ2-5; 9 nucleotides match TRBD1. Germline V gene lookup returns CDR1 FNHDT and CDR2 SITEND (reference sequence). CDR3 size: 15 residues. The CDR3 DNA, read in part, is TGTGCCAGCAGACCCCTCCGGGACAGGGAAGAC. Translating it yields CASRPLRDRED. The full CDR3 sequence reads CASRPLRDREDTQYF.

Note on this clone: Mouse germline and gene names are used. The read ends 4 residues early relative to the CDR3; the germline J gene fills the gap. In the same sample, other DNA sequences code for this CDR3. This rearrangement joins TRBV5 to TRBJ2-5; the D is unclear. CDR1 and CDR2 from the germline V gene are LGHNA and YNLKQL (reference sequence). The CDR3 is 13 amino acids. The V end lost 0 bases, the J end lost 2 bases, and 3 bases lay between the germline ends. CDR3 sequence reads: CASSQDFQDTQYF. The covered CDR3 bases are TGTGCCAGCAGCCAAGACTTCCAAGAC.

Of note for this clone: Germline and genes here are mouse. With the read ending 4 residues before the CDR3 end, the germline J gene is used to fill in that end. The chain is built from TRBV1 and TRBJ2-5, with a weak D call TRBD1 (6 bases). Germline V gene data show CDR1 as NSQYPW and CDR2 as LRSPGD (reference sequence). This CDR3 has 13 residues. The DNA read from the CDR3 is TGCACCTGCAGTGGGACAGAAGGGGAC. It is translated as CTCSGTEGD. The entire CDR3 sequence reads CTCSGTEGDTQYF. Together with reference TRBV1 and TRBJ2-5, the CDR3 gives the full variable domain: VTLLEQNPRWRLVPRGQAVNLRCILKNSQYPWMSWYQQDLQKQLQWLFTLRSPGDKEVKSLPGADYLATRVTDTELRLQVANMSQGRTLYCTCSGTEGDTQYFGPGTRLLVL.

This clone has more than one count but fewer than ten. Gene names refer to mouse genes. The read falls 4 residues short of the CDR3 end, and the missing part is taken from the germline J gene. The chain uses TRBV5 and TRBJ1-1, with 9 nucleotides matching TRBD1. The CDR3 is 15 amino acids. V trimming: 5 bases; J trimming: 1 base; junction bases outside the gene matches: 5. Germline CDR1 LGHNA, CDR2 YNLKQL (reference sequence). The CDR3 region is CASSADRGLNTEVFF. The CDR3 bases that were read are TGTGCCAGCAGCGCCGACAGGGGGTTAAACACA.

Concerning this clone itself: Gene names are mouse gene names. The DNA ends 4 residues before the CDR3 does, and the rest of the CDR3 is filled in from the germline J gene. The chain employs TRBV19 and TRBJ2-3, with 8 nucleotides matching TRBD1. The V segment lost 4 bases and the J segment 1 base; nucleotides outside the gene matches: 5. Germline lookup yields CDR1 FNHDT and CDR2 SITEND (reference sequence). This CDR3 is 15 amino acids long. The CDR3 reads CASSARGRGAETLYF. CDR3 bases read: TGTGCCAGCAGTGCCAGGGGGCGCGGTGCAGAA.